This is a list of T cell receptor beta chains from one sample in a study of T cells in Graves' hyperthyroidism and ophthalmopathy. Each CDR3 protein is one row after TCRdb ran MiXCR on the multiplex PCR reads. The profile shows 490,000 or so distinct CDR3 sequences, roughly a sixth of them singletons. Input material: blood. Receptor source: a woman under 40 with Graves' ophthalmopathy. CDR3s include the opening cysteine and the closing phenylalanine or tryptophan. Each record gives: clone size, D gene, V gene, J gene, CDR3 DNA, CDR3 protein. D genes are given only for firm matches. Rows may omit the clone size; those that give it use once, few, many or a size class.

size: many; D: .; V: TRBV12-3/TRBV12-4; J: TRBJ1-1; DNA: TGTGCCAGCAGAACCGCGGGGGGGGCCAAGAACACTGAAGCTTTCTTT; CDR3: CASRTAGGAKNTEAFF
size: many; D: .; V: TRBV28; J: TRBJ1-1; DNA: TGTGCCAGCAAAAACGTCCTCATGAACACTGAAGCTTTCTTT; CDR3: CASKNVLMNTEAFF
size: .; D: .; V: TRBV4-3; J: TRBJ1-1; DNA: TGCGCCAGCAGCCAAGGAATGGGACTACCAATGAACACTGAAGCTTTCTTT; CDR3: CASSQGMGLPMNTEAFF
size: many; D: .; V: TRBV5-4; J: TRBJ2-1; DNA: TGTGCCAGCAGCCGAGGGGTGGTCAATGAGCAGTTCTTC; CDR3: CASSRGVVNEQFF
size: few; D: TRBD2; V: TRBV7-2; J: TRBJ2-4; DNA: TGTGCCAGCAGCCGCGATAGTAGCGGGGCCAAAAACATTCAGTACTTC; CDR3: CASSRDSSGAKNIQYF
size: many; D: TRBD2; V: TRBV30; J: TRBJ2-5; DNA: TGTGCCTGGACGGGGGGGCAAGAGACCCAGTACTTC; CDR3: CAWTGGQETQYF
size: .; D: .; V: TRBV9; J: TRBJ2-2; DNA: TGTGCCAGCAGCCCCAGTCCCCGGAACACCGGGGAGCTGTTTTTT; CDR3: CASSPSPRNTGELFF
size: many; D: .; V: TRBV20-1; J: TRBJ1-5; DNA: TGCAGTGCTAGTTTCGGGGGAGAACAGCCCCAGCATTTT; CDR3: CSASFGGEQPQHF
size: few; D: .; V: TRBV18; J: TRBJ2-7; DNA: TGTGCCAGCTCAGCTTGGGACGGTGGATACGAGCAGTACTTC; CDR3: CASSAWDGGYEQYF
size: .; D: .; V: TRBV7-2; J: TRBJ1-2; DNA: TGTGCCAGCAGCTTCTTACAGGCCGACTATGGCTACACCTTC; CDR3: CASSFLQADYGYTF
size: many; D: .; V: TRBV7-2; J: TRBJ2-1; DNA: TGTGCCAGCAGCTTAAGTGTATGGGTGGGAGGGGGCGGATCCTACAATGAGCAGTTCTTC; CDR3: CASSLSVWVGGGGSYNEQFF
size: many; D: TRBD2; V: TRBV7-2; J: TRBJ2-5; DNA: TGTGCCAGCAGCTTAGCGGGGAGGGCCCAGTACTTC; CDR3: CASSLAGRAQYF
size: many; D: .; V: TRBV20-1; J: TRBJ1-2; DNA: TGCAGTGCACCCCCAACCCCGGGAATCGGATATGGCTACACCTTC; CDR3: CSAPPTPGIGYGYTF
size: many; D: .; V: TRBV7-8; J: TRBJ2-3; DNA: TGTGCCAGCAGTACGCCCTCTTCCCGCACAGATACGCAGTATTTT; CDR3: CASSTPSSRTDTQYF
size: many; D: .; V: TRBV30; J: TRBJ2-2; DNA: TGTGCCTGGAGTTGGGGTGACGCGAACACCGGGGAGCTGTTTTTT; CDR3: CAWSWGDANTGELFF